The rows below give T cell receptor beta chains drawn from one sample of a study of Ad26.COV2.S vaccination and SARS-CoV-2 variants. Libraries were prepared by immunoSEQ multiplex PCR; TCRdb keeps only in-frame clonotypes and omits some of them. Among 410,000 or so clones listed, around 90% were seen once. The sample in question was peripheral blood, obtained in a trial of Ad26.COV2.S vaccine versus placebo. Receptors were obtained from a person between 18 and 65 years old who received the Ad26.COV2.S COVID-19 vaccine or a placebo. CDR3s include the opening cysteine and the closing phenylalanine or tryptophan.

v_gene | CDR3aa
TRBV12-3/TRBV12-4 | CASSLTGGYGYTF
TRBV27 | CASSWGGVGGYTF
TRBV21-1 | CASSKGRVLRGTEAFF
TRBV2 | CASSPQGPDTQYF
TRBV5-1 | CASSLEGQETQYF
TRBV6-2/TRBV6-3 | CASSYQGIQETQYF
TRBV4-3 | CASSQDQGPTGELFF
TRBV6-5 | CASSYSWVGGNTIYF
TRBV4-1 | CASSQGGGRAGEQFF
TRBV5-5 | CASSLTSGTDTQYF
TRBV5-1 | CASSLGHMGNTGELFF
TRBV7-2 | CASSSGGDRVIRPGNTIYF
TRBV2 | CASSELLAGATGELFF
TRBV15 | CATSRDISGNTIYF
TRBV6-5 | CASRGQGNQPQHF
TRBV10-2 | CASSEPGQGTDTQYF
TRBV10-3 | CAISGETGNTGELFF
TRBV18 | CASSPVASYEQYF
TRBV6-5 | CASSNRDRNTGELFF
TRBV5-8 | CASSSDQGHSPLHF
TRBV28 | CASSSPQGGNQPQHF
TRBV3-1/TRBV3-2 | CASSPPTGPLGDGYTF
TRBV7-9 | CASSPVGDQPQHF
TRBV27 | CASSHTGGGGTGELFF
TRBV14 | CASSHRNTEAFF
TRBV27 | CASTGTSSYEQYF
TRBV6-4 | CASSQLAGGPGEQFF
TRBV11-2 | CASSLARGGAKTGNTIYF
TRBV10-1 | CASSDFPAGEQFF
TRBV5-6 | CASSRVGRPITDTQYF
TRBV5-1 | CASTTQGTGYEAFF
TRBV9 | CASSPRLEETQYF
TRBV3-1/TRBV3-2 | CASSQYPGQSSYNEQFF
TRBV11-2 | CASSPYPLNWDTEAFF
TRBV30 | CAWSVRGVETQYF
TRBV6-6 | CASRSGTGTYEQYF
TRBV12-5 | CASAQYNEQFF
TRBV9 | CASSPTGLFGYTF
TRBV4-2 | CASSQGSGSGSGYEQYF
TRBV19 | CASSIRWLAGSTDTQYF
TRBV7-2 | CASSLIGGTYEQYF
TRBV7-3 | CASSKDPDRGPHTGELFF
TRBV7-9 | CASSRGAASETQYF
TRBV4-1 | CASSQEALADNEQFF
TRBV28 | CASSLWVAGRTDTQYF
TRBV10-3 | CAISDVRGQEQYF
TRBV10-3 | CASAPGQGGQPQHF
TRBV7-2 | CASSHQGSQETQYF
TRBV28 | CASSSAWGEANTGELFF
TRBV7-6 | CASSLASGTPYEQYF
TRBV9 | CASSVEAGAPGNTIYF
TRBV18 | CASSPGGNSNQPQHF
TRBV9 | CASSAGQGITSGDYEQYF